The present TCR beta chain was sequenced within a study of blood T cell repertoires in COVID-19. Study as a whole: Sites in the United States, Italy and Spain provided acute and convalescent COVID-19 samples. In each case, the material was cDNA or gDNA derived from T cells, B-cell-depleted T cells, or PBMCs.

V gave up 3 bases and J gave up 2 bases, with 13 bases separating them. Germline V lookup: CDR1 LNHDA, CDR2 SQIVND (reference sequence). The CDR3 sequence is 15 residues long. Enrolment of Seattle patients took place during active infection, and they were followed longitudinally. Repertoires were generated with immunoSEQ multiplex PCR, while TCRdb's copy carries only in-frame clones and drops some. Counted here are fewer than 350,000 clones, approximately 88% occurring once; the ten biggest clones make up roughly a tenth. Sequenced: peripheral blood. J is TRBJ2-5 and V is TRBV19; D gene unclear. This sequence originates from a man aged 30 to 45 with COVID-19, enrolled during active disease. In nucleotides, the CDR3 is TGTGCCAGTAGTATCGGCTGGGCACCACAAGAGACCCAGTACTTC. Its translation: CASSIGWAPQETQYF.